This T cell receptor beta chain originates from a study of CD8+CD57+ T cells in acquired aplastic anemia. Study-wide background: Sorted CD4+ and CD8+ cells gave an average of about 3 ug of DNA. Study results and limitations: A set of about 30 CD8+ CDR3 sequences was shared between patients and controls, and these sequences appeared highly expressed in patients.

Looked up from germline, CDR1 is KGHDR and CDR2 is SFDVKD. The length of the CDR3 is 15 residues. The template for TCR beta VDJ and CDR3 sequence profiling was genomic DNA. TCRdb fed the reads into MiXCR, producing one record per CDR3 protein. The data contain 400,000 to 450,000 distinct CDR3 sequences, around 72% of them singletons. As for this clonotype: Its antigen is currently unknown. A junction boundary mismatches the germline segment, possibly from a read error.

The origin of this receptor is a human donor in good health, serving as a control. The sequenced material came from sorted CD4+, CD8+, or CD8+CD57+ T cells (not recorded which) from PBMCs. The chain has TRBV24-1 and TRBJ2-5; maybe TRBD1 (7 bases). CDR3 protein: CASSSALYRGGTQYF. In DNA, the CDR3 is TGTGCCAGCAGTTCTGCCCTTTACAGGGGAGGGACCCAGTACTTC.